These 24 T cell receptor beta chains came from one sample sequenced in a study of T cell clonality in common variable immunodeficiency. The study's findings and limits: Reportedly, TCR beta sequences from common variable immunodeficiency showed fewer deletions and N-nucleotide insertions.

These TCRs' antigens remain unknown. Measured with immunoSEQ multiplex PCR; TCRdb has only the in-frame clones, and not every one. The sample shows fewer than 30,000 clones, none of them appearing just once. The sample consisted of peripheral blood mononuclear cells. These receptors came from a human donor with common variable immunodeficiency.

Comment on this clone: The read finishes 3 residues shy of the CDR3 end, and the germline J gene is used to complete it. The V call is TRBV30, the J call TRBJ2-6; D is unresolved. The germline CDR1 and CDR2 sequences are GTSNPN and SVGIG (reference sequence). Trimming removed 1 base at V and 0 bases at J, with 16 bases between. The CDR3 is 18 residues long. CDR3 amino acids: CAWSGGSKAISGANVLTF. The sequenced CDR3 bases are TGTGCCTGGAGTGGAGGTAGCAAAGCTATCTCTGGGGCCAACGTC.

In the case of this clone: The CDR3 is cut off 3 residues early in the read; its end comes from the germline J gene. This specimen includes other DNA sequences encoding the same CDR3. V gene TRBV18 combines with J gene TRBJ1-1; no clear D gene. Germline lookup yields CDR1 KGHSH and CDR2 LQKENI. The CDR3 totals 14 residues. Trimming cost V 3 bases and J 1 base, with 9 bases left between them. The sequenced part of the CDR3 DNA is TGTGCCAGCTCACCGAGCAAGGGGAACACTGAA. This encodes CASSPSKGNTE. The CDR3 in full is CASSPSKGNTEAFF. Full variable domain (remainder filled in from reference TRBV18 and TRBJ1-1): NAGVMQNPRHLVRRRGQEARLRCSPMKGHSHVYWYRQLPEEGLKFMVYLQKENIIDESGMPKERFSAEFPKEGPSILRIQQVVRGDSAAYFCASSPSKGNTEAFFGQGTRLTVV.

This clone was detected a few times. CDR3 amino acids: CASSRLTGRGYGYTF. The sequenced CDR3 bases are TGTGCCAGCAGCCGCCTGACAGGGCGAGGGTATGGC. The chain combines TRBV6-2 or TRBV6-3 with TRBJ1-2, with TRBD1 matching 7 bases. The read ends 3 residues shy of where the CDR3 ends; the end is completed using the germline J gene. Per the germline V gene, CDR1 is MNHEY and CDR2 is SVGEGT. This CDR3 has 15 amino acids. With 6 bases clipped from V and 5 bases from J, the junction kept 12 bases outside the gene matches.

The sample holds a few counts of this clone. The CDR3 end is not reached by the read, which stops 3 residues before it; the germline J gene fills it in. The chain employs TRBV20-1 and TRBJ2-5; 8 bases fit TRBD1. Trimming cost V 6 bases and J 5 bases; bases outside gene matches: 5. The CDR3 has 12 residues. Per germline, CDR1 DFQATT and CDR2 SNEGSKA (reference sequence). The CDR3 loop is CSAQGAGETQYF. The DNA read from the CDR3 is TGCAGTGCCCAGGGGGCAGGGGAGACC.

This clone turned up a few times. The CDR3 here is CASSLGSAGNTEAFF. Partial CDR3 DNA: TGTGCCAGCAGCTTAGGTTCGGCAGGGAACACTGAA. The V call is TRBV7-9, the J call TRBJ1-1; D unclear. The read halts 3 residues ahead of the CDR3 end, with the missing end drawn from the germline J gene. Germline CDR1 and CDR2: SEHNR and FQNEAQ (reference sequence). The CDR3 is made up of 15 amino acids. V gave up 1 base and J gave up 1 base, with 10 bases separating them.

Remarks on this clone: The CDR3 end is not reached by the read, which stops 3 residues before it; the germline J gene fills it in. The V call is TRBV11-3, the J call TRBJ2-7; TRBD1 is a possible D gene (7 bases). The CDR3 spans 15 residues. In germline, CDR1 is SGHNT, CDR2 YENEEA. V was cut by 1 base and J by 1 base, with 11 bases left in between. The sequenced CDR3 bases are TGTGCCAGCAGCTTAGGGGCGGGACAGTCCTACGAG. This translates into CASSLGAGQSYE. The whole CDR3 protein is CASSLGAGQSYEQYF.

A few counts support this clone. The CDR3 end is not reached by the read, which stops 3 residues before it; the germline J gene fills it in. The V call is TRBV7-2, the J call TRBJ2-7; TRBD2 agrees at 10 bases. The CDR3 loop spans 15 amino acids. Trimming cost V 3 bases and J 0 bases; bases outside gene matches: 2. Germline-derived CDR1 and CDR2 are SGHTA and FQGNSA. CDR3 DNA (partial): TGTGCCAGCAGCTTCCTAGCGGGAGCCTCCTACGAG. This codes for CASSFLAGASYE. The entire CDR3 protein is CASSFLAGASYEQYF.

By proportion, this clone is medium-sized. The missing CDR3 end, 3 residues past where the read stops, is filled in from the germline J gene. V gene TRBV10-1 combines with J gene TRBJ2-2; 7 bases match TRBD1. CDR3 length: 17 amino acids. Unmatched junction bases numbered 10, after V lost 4 bases and J lost 2 bases. The germline V gene encodes CDR1 WNHNN and CDR2 SYGVQD (reference sequence). CDR3 bases read: TGCGCCAGCAGTGGAGCCGGGACAGAACTTAACACCGGGGAG. It encodes CASSGAGTELNTGE. Given in full, the CDR3 is CASSGAGTELNTGELFF.

For this clone: The read gets to within 3 residues of the CDR3 end, and the germline J gene fills in the rest. The V call is TRBV2, the J call TRBJ1-6; maybe TRBD1 (6 bases). V was clipped by 5 bases and J by 10 bases, with 18 bases between them. This CDR3 is 15 amino acids long. CDR1 and CDR2 (germline): SNHLY, FYNNEI. The covered CDR3 bases are TGTGCCAGCAGTTCCGACAGGTTCGGGGGGTCACCC. Amino acid sequence: CASSSDRFGGSP. The entire CDR3 sequence reads CASSSDRFGGSPLHF. The full variable domain, in which reference TRBV2 and TRBJ1-6 provide the parts outside the CDR3, is EPEVTQTPSHQVTQMGQEVILRCVPISNHLYFYWYRQILGQKVEFLVSFYNNEISEKSEIFDDQFSVERPDGSNFTLKIRSTKLEDSAMYFCASSSDRFGGSPLHFGNGTRLTVT.

This clone has at least ten counts. The read gets to within 3 residues of the CDR3 end, and the germline J gene fills in the rest. V and J are TRBV9 and TRBJ2-2, with a weak D call TRBD1 (5 bases). The germline CDR1 and CDR2 sequences are SGDLS and YYNGEE. CDR3 length: 15 residues. The V end was cut by 0 bases, the J end by 0 bases, with 6 bases between. CDR3 amino acids: CASSVGQTNTGELFF. Partial CDR3 DNA: TGTGCCAGCAGCGTAGGACAGACGAACACCGGGGAG.

Worth noting for this clone: The CDR3 is cut off 3 residues early in the read; its end comes from the germline J gene. The chain has TRBV18 and TRBJ2-3; D possibly matches TRBD1 or TRBD2 (6 bases each). Trimming removed 3 bases from V and 4 bases from J, with 14 bases in between. The length of the CDR3 is 15 residues. Looked up from germline, CDR1 is KGHSH and CDR2 is LQKENI. CDR3: CASSPQGRMADTQYF. CDR3 bases read: TGTGCCAGCTCACCTCAGGGGAGGATGGCAGATACG.

This clone was recorded at least ten times. The sequenced fragment ends 3 residues before the CDR3 boundary, so the rest is inferred from the germline J gene. This rearrangement joins TRBV28 to TRBJ2-5; TRBD2 agrees at 11 bases. The germline V gene has CDR1 MDHEN and CDR2 SYDVKM. The CDR3 consists of 13 residues. Trimming took 6 bases from V and 6 from J; bases not matched to a gene: 3. Partial CDR3 DNA: TGTGCCAGCAGCGTAGCGGGAGGGAAGACC. Amino acid sequence: CASSVAGGKT. The complete CDR3 sequence is CASSVAGGKTQYF.

This clone was detected ten times or more. The read terminates 3 residues before the CDR3 end, so the remaining end is supplied by the germline J gene. The V and J genes are TRBV20-1 and TRBJ2-1, with 12 bases aligning to TRBD2. The CDR3 runs 14 residues. The junction had 7 bases not matched to a gene; V was cut back by 6 bases and J by 7 bases. Germline V gene lookup returns CDR1 DFQATT and CDR2 SNEGSKA (reference sequence). The sequenced CDR3 bases are TGCAGTGCCGAGACTAGCGGGAGTAGTAATGAG. Protein: CSAETSGSSNE. The CDR3 reads in full as CSAETSGSSNEQFF.

This clone has a handful of counts. The sequenced fragment ends 3 residues before the CDR3 boundary, so the rest is inferred from the germline J gene. The rearrangement links TRBV5-1 to TRBJ2-7; 8 nucleotides line up with TRBD2. CDR1 and CDR2 (germline): SGHRS, YFSETQ. V lost 4 bases, J lost 5 bases, and 17 bases stayed unmatched. CDR3 length equals 17 residues. Incomplete CDR3 DNA: TGCGCCAGCAGCCCAAGGTGGGGAGCGGGAGAAATCCACGAG. Encoded protein: CASSPRWGAGEIHE. The full CDR3 reads CASSPRWGAGEIHEQYF.

A few counts support this clone. Read sequence stops 3 residues before the CDR3 end, and the germline J gene provides the missing end. The rearrangement uses TRBV7-2 and TRBJ1-6, with D maybe TRBD1 (5 bases). This CDR3 spans 15 amino acids. The ends were cut back, 3 bases at V and 7 bases at J, with 13 bases in the middle. Germline V gene data show CDR1 as SGHTA and CDR2 as FQGNSA. The CDR3 DNA, read in part, is TGTGCCAGCAGCTTGATGGGCAGGACAAATTCACCC. Translated, it gives CASSLMGRTNSP. The whole CDR3 protein is CASSLMGRTNSPLHF. The full variable domain, rest sourced from reference TRBV7-2 and TRBJ1-6, is GAGVSQSPSNKVTEKGKDVELRCDPISGHTALYWYRQSLGQGLEFLIYFQGNSAPDKSGLPSDRFSAERTGGSVSTLTIQRTQQEDSAVYLCASSLMGRTNSPLHFGNGTRLTVT.

This clone was counted at least ten times. The read stops 3 residues short of the end of the CDR3; the missing end is completed from the germline J gene. This chain links TRBV20-1 with TRBJ2-4; perhaps D is TRBD1 or TRBD2 (5 bases each). Trimming pared 6 bases from V and 0 bases from J, leaving 21 bases between. Germline loops: CDR1 DFQATT, CDR2 SNEGSKA (reference sequence). The CDR3 consists of 17 residues. CDR3 DNA, as far as it was read: TGCAGTGCCGCAACAGGAGGAAGCTCCCTAGCCAAAAACATT. Residues: CSAATGGSSLAKNI. The entire CDR3 sequence reads CSAATGGSSLAKNIQYF.

This clone was counted ten times or more. The read stops 3 residues short of the end of the CDR3; the missing end is completed from the germline J gene. This rearrangement joins TRBV6-4 to TRBJ2-3; tentative D call: TRBD2 (6 bases). V gave up 3 bases and J gave up 2 bases, with 15 bases separating them. The germline V gene encodes CDR1 MRHNA and CDR2 SNTAGT. The CDR3 has 16 amino acids. CDR3 DNA, as far as it was read: TGTGCCAGCAGTGATAGCTTAGCGGACCACACAGATACG. Translating it yields CASSDSLADHTDT. The CDR3 in full is CASSDSLADHTDTQYF.

This clone appeared a few times. The read terminates 3 residues ahead of where the CDR3 ends, so the germline J gene completes it. This chain links TRBV2 with TRBJ2-1; TRBD2 matches at 8 bases. Germline trimming cut 8 bases from V and 2 bases from J; bases unmatched to any gene: 5. Germline loops: CDR1 SNHLY, CDR2 FYNNEI. The CDR3 length is 14 residues. CDR3 bases read: TGTGCCAGCGGGACTAGTACTGCCTACAATGAG. Amino acid sequence: CASGTSTAYNE. The full CDR3 protein is CASGTSTAYNEQFF. Full variable domain (rest looked up from reference TRBV2 and TRBJ2-1): EPEVTQTPSHQVTQMGQEVILRCVPISNHLYFYWYRQILGQKVEFLVSFYNNEISEKSEIFDDQFSVERPDGSNFTLKIRSTKLEDSAMYFCASGTSTAYNEQFFGPGTRLTVL.

In its sample, this clone was seen many times. The sequenced fragment ends 3 residues before the CDR3 boundary, so the rest is inferred from the germline J gene. The chain uses TRBV20-1 and TRBJ2-7; D is perhaps TRBD1 (6 bases). The CDR3 is made up of 12 amino acids. CDR1 and CDR2 from the germline V gene are DFQATT and SNEGSKA (reference sequence). V lost 6 bases to trimming and J lost 6 bases, with 15 bases between them. The sequenced part of the CDR3 DNA is TGCAGTGCGGAGCCATCCAGGGGCGAG. As protein: CSAEPSRGE. The full CDR3 protein reads CSAEPSRGEQYF.

This clone was counted only a few times. The read comes to an end 3 residues before the CDR3 does, leaving the germline J gene to fill in the end. The chain combines TRBV7-2 with TRBJ2-2; unclear D gene. Germline CDR1 reads SGHTA; CDR2 reads FQGNSA. The V end was cut by 5 bases, the J end by 2 bases, with 9 bases between. The CDR3 is 14 amino acids. The covered CDR3 bases are TGTGCCAGCAGCAAGAACTACAACACCGGGGAG. Its translation is CASSKNYNTGE. The whole CDR3 protein is CASSKNYNTGELFF.

This clone occurred a few times. The CDR3 end is not reached by the read, which stops 3 residues before it; the germline J gene fills it in. This chain connects TRBV18 to TRBJ1-5; the D gene is possibly TRBD1 (5 bases). CDR3 length: 16 residues. The V gene lost 2 bases and the J gene lost 4 bases, with 15 bases spanning the gap. From germline, CDR1 is KGHSH and CDR2 LQKENI. CDR3 DNA (partial): TGTGCCAGCTCACCAACCTTAGGGGATCGGAATCAGCCC. It specifies CASSPTLGDRNQP. The complete CDR3 protein is CASSPTLGDRNQPQHF.

This clone was found a few times. Coverage ceases 3 residues before the CDR3 finishes, and the germline J gene fills in the end. The genes are TRBV16 and TRBJ2-7, with D unclear. V lost 1 base to trimming and J lost 2 bases, with 9 bases between them. The CDR3 length is 14 residues. From germline, CDR1 is KGHSY and CDR2 FQNENV. The part of the CDR3 DNA that was read is TGTGCCAGCAGCCAATTCTCCCAGGCCTACGAG. It is translated as CASSQFSQAYE. In full, the CDR3 reads CASSQFSQAYEQYF.

This clone has a handful of counts. The missing CDR3 end, 3 residues past where the read stops, is filled in from the germline J gene. The rearrangement joins TRBV2 to TRBJ2-1, with 7 bases identical to TRBD1. Germline CDR1 SNHLY, CDR2 FYNNEI. The CDR3 loop spans 15 amino acids. V was clipped by 8 bases and J by 4 bases; unmatched bases: 11. The part of the CDR3 DNA that was read is TGTGCCAGCGGAACCGGGACAGTTGGGTACAATGAG. Translation: CASGTGTVGYNE. The entire CDR3 reads CASGTGTVGYNEQFF.

The table lists this clone with many counts. The DNA ends 3 residues before the CDR3 does, and the rest of the CDR3 is filled in from the germline J gene. The identical CDR3 is also encoded by other nucleotide sequences in the sample. The J gene is TRBJ2-5, the V gene TRBV18; 11 bases map to TRBD1. This CDR3 has 14 residues. Germline CDR1 and CDR2: KGHSH and LQKENI. V dropped 3 bases and J dropped 4; count of bases not matched to a gene: 1. The CDR3 sequence: CASSPGQGGETQYF. Incomplete CDR3 DNA: TGTGCCAGCTCACCGGGACAGGGGGGAGAGACC.